This T cell receptor (beta chain) derives from a study of blood T cell repertoires in COVID-19. Study as a whole: Samples representing acute and convalescent COVID-19 were sourced from the United States, Italy and Spain. PBMCs, B-cell-depleted T cells, or T cells provided the cDNA or gDNA that made up the material.

How the authors handled the data: Quantification of nucleated cells was approximated via reference gene primer amplification. Using immunoSEQ multiplex PCR, the repertoire was profiled, and TCRdb retains in-frame clones only, with some absent. V and J calls and clone size follow that table, whereas D and trimming were derived from the DNA. The sample gives about 220,000 clones, about four fifths of which show up once; about 1.3% is in the top ten. Donors were grouped by their self-reported clinical history. Germline-derived CDR1 and CDR2 are SGHNT and YYREEE (reference sequence). V gave up 0 bases and J gave up 7 bases, with 13 bases separating them. This CDR3 comprises 14 residues.

This chain connects TRBV5-4 to TRBJ2-5; tentatively, D is TRBD2 (5 bases). The sequence was obtained from a woman aged 40 to 50 with acute COVID-19. Material: PBMCs or T cells enriched from blood (not recorded which). The CDR3 spells CASSLEWTPGTQYF. The CDR3 nucleotides are TGTGCCAGCAGCTTGGAGTGGACTCCCGGGACCCAGTACTTC.